These 24 T cell receptor beta chains were sequenced from one sample in a study of blood T cell repertoires in COVID-19. The method was immunoSEQ multiplex PCR; TCRdb's version includes in-frame clones alone and lacks a portion of them. Counted here are 250,000 to 300,000 clones, approximately 83% occurring once; the ten biggest clones make up roughly 3.1%. The sequenced material came from PBMCs or T cells enriched from blood (not recorded which). These receptors all stem from a man in his forties or fifties who had recovered from COVID-19.

V gene TRBV6-1 combines with J gene TRBJ1-6, with 7 bases that match TRBD1. The CDR3 extends over 19 amino acids. Germline CDR1 reads MNHNS; CDR2 reads SASEGT. V dropped 2 bases and J dropped 10; count of bases not matched to a gene: 20. This chain's CDR3 is CASSELGTVFGARRSPLHF. The CDR3 DNA sequence: TGTGCCAGCAGTGAACTGGGGACAGTCTTTGGGGCCCGACGATCACCCCTCCACTTT.

V is TRBV5-1 and J is TRBJ1-2; D gene uncertain. The V end was cut by 4 bases, the J end by 1 base, with 14 bases between. Germline lookup yields CDR1 SGHRS and CDR2 YFSETQ. The CDR3 covers 15 residues. CDR3 residues: CASSRTEGINYGYTF. DNA for the CDR3: TGCGCCAGCAGCCGTACAGAGGGCATTAACTATGGCTACACCTTC.

The genes are TRBV7-2 and TRBJ1-2; 8 positions match TRBD1. The CDR3 totals 15 residues. V lost 2 bases and J lost 8; bases outside the gene matches: 10. Per germline, CDR1 SGHTA and CDR2 FQGNSA. The CDR3 region has the DNA TGTGCCAGCAGCTTAAGGGGACAGGACCTTAAGGGCTACACCTTC. Protein: CASSLRGQDLKGYTF.

The chain couples TRBV5-4 to TRBJ2-7; 9 bases agree with TRBD2. The V gene end was trimmed by 4 bases and the J gene end by 1 base; junction bases not matched to a gene: 18. This CDR3 contains 19 residues. Germline assignment: CDR1 SGHNT and CDR2 YYREEE (reference sequence). CDR3 region: CASSPGGGGLLAGSYEQYF. The DNA of the CDR3 is TGTGCCAGCAGCCCTGGTGGGGGGGGGCTACTAGCGGGTTCCTACGAGCAGTACTTC.

This clone was counted once. This chain connects TRBV7-8 to TRBJ2-1, with TRBD2 matching over 8 bases. Germline V lookup: CDR1 SGHVS, CDR2 FQNEAQ. Unmatched junction bases numbered 16, after V lost 8 bases and J lost 7 bases. This CDR3 is built from 16 residues. CDR3 amino acids: CASVRAPGTRLNEQFF. As DNA, the CDR3 is TGTGCCAGCGTCAGAGCCCCCGGGACTAGACTAAATGAGCAGTTCTTC. Complete variable domain (other parts from reference TRBV7-8 and TRBJ2-1): GAGVSQSPRYKVAKRGQDVALRCDPISGHVSLFWYQQALGQGPEFLTYFQNEAQLDKSGLPSDRFFAERPEGSVSTLKIQRTQQEDSAVYLCASVRAPGTRLNEQFFGPGTRLTVL.

This rearrangement joins TRBV7-9 to TRBJ1-4, with D perhaps TRBD1 (6 bases). The ends were cut back, 3 bases at V and 6 bases at J, with 14 bases in the middle. CDR3 length: 15 amino acids. Germline V lookup: CDR1 SEHNR, CDR2 FQNEAQ (reference sequence). The CDR3 loop reads CASSFLTGGDEKLFF. The CDR3 DNA reads TGTGCCAGCAGCTTCCTGACAGGCGGTGATGAAAAACTGTTTTTT.

The gene calls are TRBV7-3 and TRBJ2-3, with a possible D match to TRBD1 (6 bases). V was cut by 2 bases and J by 4 bases, with 10 bases left in between. There are 14 residues in the CDR3. Germline V lookup: CDR1 SGHTA, CDR2 FQGTGA. Here the CDR3 reads CASSLDRIADTQYF. CDR3 DNA sequence: TGTGCCAGCAGCTTAGACAGGATTGCAGATACGCAGTATTTT.

Only one count was recorded for this clone. The chain links TRBV7-9 to TRBJ2-5; TRBD2 matches at 15 bases. Germline assignment: CDR1 SEHNR and CDR2 FQNEAQ (reference sequence). The CDR3 extends over 16 amino acids. J lost 4 bases, V lost 5 bases, and 5 bases had no gene match. The CDR3 sequence: CASSAGLAGGGETQYF. DNA for the CDR3: TGTGCCAGCAGCGCCGGACTAGCGGGAGGGGGAGAGACCCAGTACTTC.

V and J are TRBV11-2 and TRBJ2-5, with TRBD1 identical over 11 bases. The germline V gene encodes CDR1 SGHAT and CDR2 FQNNGV. Trimming took 8 bases from V and 4 from J; bases not matched to a gene: 9. CDR3 size: 15 residues. The CDR3 sequence is CASGMDRGQGETQYF. As DNA, the CDR3 is TGTGCCAGCGGCATGGACAGGGGGCAGGGAGAGACCCAGTACTTC.

In DNA, the CDR3 is TGTGCCAGCAGTTTTAAAATTGGGACTGCGACTCCCTACGAGCAGTACTTC. Its protein product is CASSFKIGTATPYEQYF. This rearrangement joins TRBV27 to TRBJ2-7, with D possibly TRBD2 on 6 matching bases. The length of the CDR3 is 17 residues. Germline-derived CDR1 and CDR2 are MNHEY and SMNVEV (reference sequence). V was cut by 3 bases and J by 2 bases, with 20 bases left in between.

V and J are TRBV2 and TRBJ1-2; no firm D call. Looked up from germline, CDR1 is SNHLY and CDR2 is FYNNEI. Deletions cut 2 bases from V and 2 bases from J, with 6 bases between. The CDR3 loop spans 13 amino acids. This CDR3 is CASSELLNYGYTF. CDR3 bases: TGTGCCAGCAGTGAACTGTTAAACTATGGCTACACCTTC.

This chain uses TRBV6-6 with TRBJ2-5; 8 nucleotides match TRBD2. This CDR3 has 16 amino acids. The trim removed 0 bases at V and 8 bases at J, leaving 11 bases unmatched. Germline CDR1 and CDR2: MNHNY and SVGAGI (reference sequence). CDR3: CASSYSVTSGQSTQYF. CDR3 in DNA: TGTGCCAGCAGTTACTCCGTTACTAGCGGACAGTCAACCCAGTACTTC.

CDR3 sequence reads: CASSGAGGLYNEQFF. CDR3 DNA: TGTGCCAGCAGTGGCGCGGGGGGCCTCTACAATGAGCAGTTCTTC. The chain is built from TRBV7-3 and TRBJ2-1; 8 positions agree with TRBD2. CDR1 SGHTA and CDR2 FQGTGA come from the germline V gene. J gave up 3 bases and V 6 bases, and 7 bases lay outside the gene matches. The CDR3 contains 15 residues.

The chain joins TRBV24-1 to TRBJ2-5, with D tentatively TRBD1 (5 bases). Trimming removed 3 bases at V and 4 bases at J, with 17 bases between. The CDR3 contains 16 residues. Germline lookup yields CDR1 KGHDR and CDR2 SFDVKD. This CDR3 is CATSDPPQGLRETQYF. CDR3 bases: TGTGCCACCAGTGATCCTCCTCAGGGTCTTAGAGAGACCCAGTACTTC.

This clone was seen just once. Here the CDR3 reads CASKLAGGPTGELFF. The CDR3 DNA is TGTGCCAGCAAGTTAGCGGGAGGTCCCACCGGGGAGCTGTTTTTT. V and J are TRBV11-3 and TRBJ2-2; TRBD2 matches at 10 bases. Germline values: CDR1 SGHNT, CDR2 YENEEA. The CDR3 has 15 residues. V was clipped by 7 bases and J by 4 bases; unmatched bases: 6.

The CDR3 spells CASSGTAYGYTF. The DNA of the CDR3 is TGTGCCAGCAGCGGGACAGCCTATGGCTACACCTTC. The chain combines TRBV5-6 with TRBJ1-2, with 7 bases identical to TRBD1. Germline V gene sequence: CDR1 SGHDT, CDR2 YYEEEE. The CDR3 extends over 12 amino acids. V was pared by 4 bases and J by 4 bases, with 1 base of the junction left unmatched.

The CDR3 is CASSFRGSASNQPQHF. CDR3 DNA sequence: TGTGCCAGCAGTTTTAGGGGGTCTGCCAGCAATCAGCCCCAGCATTTT. The genes are TRBV28 and TRBJ1-5; D perhaps matches TRBD1 (6 bases). This CDR3 contains 16 residues. Trimming took off 3 bases at V and 1 base at J, with 13 bases between the two ends. Germline CDR1 reads MDHEN; CDR2 reads SYDVKM.

CDR3 coding DNA: TGTGCCAGTACTGACCACACGGGAGAGACCCAGTACTTC. Protein: CASTDHTGETQYF. The rearrangement links TRBV19 to TRBJ2-5; D not resolved. V lost 7 bases and J lost 4, with 13 bases in between. CDR1 is LNHDA, CDR2 SQIVND, per germline (reference sequence). The CDR3 has 13 amino acids. Supplemented by reference TRBV19 and TRBJ2-5, the full variable domain reads DGGITQSPKYLFRKEGQNVTLSCEQNLNHDAMYWYRQDPGQGLRLIYYSQIVNDFQKGDIAEGYSVSREKKESFPLTVTSAQKNPTAFYLCASTDHTGETQYFGPGTRLLVL.

CDR3 loop: CASSPRLWGGGTEAFF. CDR3 nucleotides: TGTGCCAGCAGTCCTAGGCTGTGGGGAGGAGGCACTGAAGCTTTCTTT. V is TRBV27 and J is TRBJ1-1; unclear D gene. V lost 5 bases, J lost 4 bases, and 20 bases lay in between. Germline CDR1 reads MNHEY; CDR2 reads SMNVEV (reference sequence). The CDR3 consists of 16 residues.

CDR3 amino acids: CASSPGQGRAGELFF. In nucleotides, the CDR3 is TGCGCCAGCAGCCCTGGACAGGGTCGGGCCGGGGAGCTGTTTTTT. The chain employs TRBV5-1 and TRBJ2-2; 8 positions agree with TRBD1. Germline lookup yields CDR1 SGHRS and CDR2 YFSETQ. The CDR3 loop spans 15 amino acids. The trim removed 4 bases at V and 6 bases at J, leaving 8 bases unmatched.

The chain links TRBV5-6 to TRBJ1-4; 9 bases are shared with TRBD1. CDR3 length equals 15 residues. The trim removed 4 bases at V and 4 bases at J, leaving 5 bases unmatched. CDR1 is SGHDT, CDR2 YYEEEE, per germline. CDR3 sequence: CASSLGTGLNEKLFF. The CDR3 bases are TGTGCCAGCAGCCTCGGGACAGGGCTTAATGAAAAACTGTTTTTT.

This chain links TRBV6-5 with TRBJ1-2; 11 bases are a match to TRBD1. CDR1 and CDR2 (germline): MNHEY, SVGAGI. J lost 3 bases, V lost 8 bases, and 2 bases had no gene match. The CDR3 has 13 amino acids. The CDR3 region has the DNA TGTGCCAGCGGGGGACAGGGGGACTATGGCTACACCTTC. This translates into CASGGQGDYGYTF.

This chain joins TRBV7-8 and TRBJ2-1, with 9 bases matching TRBD2. This CDR3 has 16 residues. Germline CDR1 reads SGHVS; CDR2 reads FQNEAQ. With V trimmed by 2 bases and J by 5 bases, 7 bases remained unmatched. Written as DNA, the CDR3 is TGTGCCAGCAGCTTATGGGGCGGGGGGGCCCACAATGAGCAGTTCTTC. Protein: CASSLWGGGAHNEQFF.

This chain links TRBV27 with TRBJ2-7; D is unclear. This CDR3 comprises 14 residues. V was trimmed by 6 bases and J by 0 bases, leaving 12 bases between them. CDR1 is MNHEY, CDR2 SMNVEV, per germline (reference sequence). The CDR3 spells CASSAGWSSYEQYF. The DNA of the CDR3 is TGTGCCAGCAGCGCTGGGTGGAGCTCCTACGAGCAGTACTTC.